This is a list of T cell receptor beta chains from one sample in a study of blood T cell repertoires in COVID-19. Only in-frame clones appear in the TCRdb table, and some are missing; sequencing was by immunoSEQ multiplex PCR. This sample yields about 140,000 clones, of which about 86% are seen a single time; about 8% belongs to the top ten. Specimen: peripheral blood. The receptors derive from a woman aged 60-75 years with acute or convalescent COVID-19. CDR3s leave out the opening cysteine and the closing phenylalanine or tryptophan. Fields, in order: J gene, clone size, V gene, CDR3 protein. Clone size appears in some rows only: once, few, many, or a class for an expanded clone.

j_call: TRBJ2-1; clone_size: few; v_call: TRBV30; cdr3_aa: AWSVPGQTQF
j_call: TRBJ2-6; clone_size: once; v_call: TRBV24-1; cdr3_aa: ATSSPSGANVLT
j_call: TRBJ1-5; clone_size: -; v_call: TRBV19; cdr3_aa: ASSTPDRGNHQPQH
j_call: TRBJ1-1; clone_size: -; v_call: TRBV7-8; cdr3_aa: ASSLVQGYTAEAF
j_call: TRBJ2-7; clone_size: -; v_call: TRBV4-3; cdr3_aa: ASSHDLAGIYEQY
j_call: TRBJ2-5; clone_size: -; v_call: TRBV11-2; cdr3_aa: ASTLDRYQETQY
j_call: TRBJ1-2; clone_size: -; v_call: TRBV19; cdr3_aa: ASSKTGTQGYT
j_call: TRBJ2-7; clone_size: -; v_call: TRBV10-3; cdr3_aa: AISESGGGPYEQY
j_call: TRBJ1-1; clone_size: -; v_call: TRBV27; cdr3_aa: ASRGRAGIEAF
j_call: TRBJ1-2; clone_size: -; v_call: TRBV30; cdr3_aa: AWSVAGTGAIRGYGYT
j_call: TRBJ2-7; clone_size: once; v_call: TRBV29-1; cdr3_aa: SVAPRGDRAYEQY
j_call: TRBJ2-5; clone_size: -; v_call: TRBV19; cdr3_aa: ASSTGQSRAQY
j_call: TRBJ1-1; clone_size: -; v_call: TRBV5-1; cdr3_aa: ASSLGTTASLNTEAF
j_call: TRBJ2-1; clone_size: -; v_call: TRBV11-3; cdr3_aa: ASSLAGTVGYNEQF
j_call: TRBJ1-1; clone_size: -; v_call: TRBV9; cdr3_aa: ASSVVGGKGAEAF
j_call: TRBJ1-4; clone_size: -; v_call: TRBV14; cdr3_aa: ASSPGHVGGKLF
j_call: TRBJ1-1; clone_size: -; v_call: TRBV5-1; cdr3_aa: ASSLGRDTEAF
j_call: TRBJ2-5; clone_size: -; v_call: TRBV7-6; cdr3_aa: ASSPGTSEGQETQY
j_call: TRBJ1-2; clone_size: many; v_call: TRBV4-2; cdr3_aa: ASSTRTGYGYT
j_call: TRBJ2-3; clone_size: -; v_call: TRBV12-3/TRBV12-4; cdr3_aa: ASSYRETDTQY
j_call: TRBJ1-1; clone_size: -; v_call: TRBV4-3; cdr3_aa: ASSQVKRPGPTEAF
j_call: TRBJ2-3; clone_size: -; v_call: TRBV4-1; cdr3_aa: ASSQARVTDTQY
j_call: TRBJ1-6; clone_size: -; v_call: TRBV5-1; cdr3_aa: ASSPDRVNSPLH
j_call: TRBJ1-2; clone_size: -; v_call: TRBV5-4; cdr3_aa: ASSLGTEDGYT
j_call: TRBJ1-2; clone_size: few; v_call: TRBV11-3; cdr3_aa: ATQTGDGYT
j_call: TRBJ2-7; clone_size: -; v_call: TRBV2; cdr3_aa: ANRGGPTYEQY
j_call: TRBJ2-3; clone_size: -; v_call: TRBV14; cdr3_aa: ASSQDPGTSTDTQY
j_call: TRBJ1-4; clone_size: -; v_call: TRBV25-1; cdr3_aa: ASSEIGWEKLF
j_call: TRBJ1-2; clone_size: -; v_call: TRBV11-1; cdr3_aa: ASSRWADYYGYT
j_call: TRBJ2-1; clone_size: -; v_call: TRBV12-3/TRBV12-4; cdr3_aa: ASRQGATNEQF
j_call: TRBJ1-1; clone_size: -; v_call: TRBV5-1; cdr3_aa: ASSPQGWNTEAF
j_call: TRBJ2-5; clone_size: -; v_call: TRBV7-9; cdr3_aa: ASSLVAGPQETQY
j_call: TRBJ2-3; clone_size: -; v_call: TRBV3-1/TRBV3-2; cdr3_aa: ASSHRGGQSDTQY
j_call: TRBJ2-1; clone_size: -; v_call: TRBV5-5; cdr3_aa: ASSLDRRPYNEQF
j_call: TRBJ2-7; clone_size: -; v_call: TRBV18; cdr3_aa: ASSLVGDNEQY
j_call: TRBJ2-3; clone_size: -; v_call: TRBV4-1; cdr3_aa: ASSQDPQGLGSTDTQY
j_call: TRBJ2-7; clone_size: few; v_call: TRBV7-8; cdr3_aa: ASSLTGTTAYEQY
j_call: TRBJ2-1; clone_size: -; v_call: TRBV11-2; cdr3_aa: ASSLWGGSYNEQF
j_call: TRBJ2-7; clone_size: -; v_call: TRBV3-1/TRBV3-2; cdr3_aa: ASSQVSQGAYGYEQY
j_call: TRBJ2-3; clone_size: -; v_call: TRBV5-8; cdr3_aa: ASSLGTSGTDTQY
j_call: TRBJ2-7; clone_size: -; v_call: TRBV10-3; cdr3_aa: AISEARGSGTGTSYEQY
j_call: TRBJ2-7; clone_size: -; v_call: TRBV5-1; cdr3_aa: ASSSNAGQGAWEQY
j_call: TRBJ1-6; clone_size: -; v_call: TRBV18; cdr3_aa: ASSPSWTANSPLH
j_call: TRBJ1-4; clone_size: -; v_call: TRBV18; cdr3_aa: ASSPPPGSEAFEKLF
j_call: TRBJ1-2; clone_size: -; v_call: TRBV28; cdr3_aa: ASSPLRAGGPAAYGYT